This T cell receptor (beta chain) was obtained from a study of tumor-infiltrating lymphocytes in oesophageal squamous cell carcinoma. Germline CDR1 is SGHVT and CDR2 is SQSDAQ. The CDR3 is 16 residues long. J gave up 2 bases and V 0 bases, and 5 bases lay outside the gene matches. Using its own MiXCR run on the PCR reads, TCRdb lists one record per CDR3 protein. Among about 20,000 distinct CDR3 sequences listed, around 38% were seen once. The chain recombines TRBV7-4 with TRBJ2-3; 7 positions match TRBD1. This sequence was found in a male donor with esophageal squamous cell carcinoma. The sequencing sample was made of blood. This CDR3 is CASSLARGRLTDTQYF. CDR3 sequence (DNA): TGTGCCAGCAGCTTAGCAAGGGGGCGGCTCACAGATACGCAGTATTTT.